These 25 T cell receptor beta chains came from one sample sequenced in a study of response to subunit inactivated influenza vaccine. TCRdb itself ran the RT-PCR reads through MiXCR, one entry per CDR3 protein. The sample comprises hundreds of thousands of distinct CDR3 sequences, about 14% of which are singletons, and 6.5% to 8.5% rests with the top ten. The input for sequencing was PBMCs from blood, taken roughly 15 days before vaccination. These receptors were taken from a man aged 50 to 59 who received an inactivated influenza vaccine.

This chain joins TRBV7-9 and TRBJ2-4; D may be TRBD2 (7 bases). The CDR3 has 16 residues. Trimming removed 5 bases at V and 4 bases at J, with 18 bases between. CDR1 and CDR2 from the germline V gene are SEHNR and FQNEAQ (reference sequence). The CDR3 sequence: CASSRQGGEYKNIQYF. Here the CDR3 DNA reads TGTGCCAGCAGCCGTCAAGGGGGGGAGTATAAAAACATTCAGTACTTC. The full variable domain, its missing parts supplied by reference TRBV7-9 and TRBJ2-4, is DTGVSQNPRHKITKRGQNVTFRCDPISEHNRLYWYRQTLGQGPEFLTYFQNEAQLEKSRLLSDRFSAERPKGSFSTLEIQRTEQGDSAMYLCASSRQGGEYKNIQYFGAGTRLSVL.

The V and J genes are TRBV30 and TRBJ2-7; D remains unclear. V shed 0 bases and J shed 0 bases, with 9 bases lying between them. Germline loops: CDR1 GTSNPN, CDR2 SVGIG (reference sequence). CDR3 length equals 14 residues. CDR3 in amino acids: CAWSVPGLSYEQYF. The CDR3 DNA follows: TGTGCCTGGAGTGTCCCGGGTCTCTCCTACGAGCAGTACTTC.

As for this clonotype: A much more abundant neighbour one base away suggests this may be a read error. The CDR3 is CSVEKAMNTGELFF. The CDR3 DNA sequence: TGCAGCGTTGAAAAGGCGATGAACACCGGGGAGCTGTTTTTT. The J gene is TRBJ2-2, the V gene TRBV29-1; D gene unclear. CDR3 length equals 14 residues. V lost 2 bases and J lost 1, with 8 bases in between. Germline-derived CDR1 and CDR2 are SQVTM and ANQGSEA.

This clonotype showed up many times. V is TRBV7-2 and J is TRBJ2-4; TRBD2 matches 8 bases. The CDR3 runs to 15 residues. Germline CDR1 is SGHTA and CDR2 is FQGNSA. Unmatched junction bases numbered 4, after V lost 5 bases and J lost 1 base. The CDR3 sequence: CASSHGGAAKNIQYF. CDR3 bases: TGTGCCAGCAGCCACGGGGGGGCGGCCAAAAACATTCAGTACTTC.

The chain employs TRBV5-1 and TRBJ1-4; D ambiguous. The CDR3 is 13 amino acids. Per germline, CDR1 SGHRS and CDR2 YFSETQ. Between the trimmed V and J ends, which lost 5 bases and 3 bases, there was a span of 8 bases. CDR3 protein: CASRKSANEKLFF. The CDR3 nucleotides read TGCGCCAGCAGGAAATCGGCTAATGAAAAACTGTTTTTT.

This clonotype was picked up many times. The rearrangement links TRBV4-2 to TRBJ2-2; D remains unclear. CDR1 and CDR2 (germline): LGHNA, YNFKEQ. This CDR3 has 11 residues. V lost 2 bases and J lost 7, with 2 bases in between. CDR3 DNA: TGTGCCAGCAGCCAATTCGGGGAGCTGTTTTTT. It codes for CASSQFGELFF.

This clonotype was seen more than once but under ten times. The rearrangement links TRBV29-1 to TRBJ2-3, with 8 nucleotides matching TRBD2. Trimming cost V 3 bases and J 8 bases; bases outside gene matches: 10. In germline, CDR1 is SQVTM, CDR2 ANQGSEA. The CDR3 covers 14 residues. CDR3 in DNA: TGCAGCGTTGAGTCAGCGGGGGCGACGTCTACGCAGTATTTT. It encodes CSVESAGATSTQYF.

This clonotype was detected a few times. The chain is built from TRBV7-9 and TRBJ2-1, with 10 positions matching TRBD2. Germline V lookup: CDR1 SEHNR, CDR2 FQNEAQ (reference sequence). V shed 4 bases and J 6 bases; nucleotides not matched to a gene: 6. The CDR3 sequence is 15 residues long. The CDR3 DNA is TGTGCCAGCAGCTATCTGAGCGGGAGGGTCAATGAGCAGTTCTTC. Protein sequence: CASSYLSGRVNEQFF.

This clonotype has just a few counts. The CDR3 DNA sequence: TGTGCCAGCAGTTTAACGGGGATATGGCCGCCCGAAAAACTGTTTTTT. This translates into CASSLTGIWPPEKLFF. The J gene is TRBJ1-4, the V gene TRBV12-3 or TRBV12-4; D uncertain. The germline V and J ends were trimmed by 2 bases and 8 bases, with 18 bases remaining between them. This CDR3 comprises 16 residues.

This clonotype came up a few times. A junction boundary mismatches the germline segment, possibly from a read error. This chain links TRBV5-1 with TRBJ2-5, with 9 bases lining up with TRBD1. The CDR3 covers 13 residues. Germline CDR1 is SGHRS and CDR2 is YFSETQ. CDR3: CASSFGTGRHWCF. The CDR3 DNA reads as TGCGCCAGCAGCTTCGGGACAGGGAGACATTGGTGCTTC.

This clonotype was seen a few times. The rearrangement joins TRBV27 to TRBJ1-1; tentative D call: TRBD1 (5 bases). The V end lost 9 bases, the J end lost 1 base, and 18 bases lay between the germline ends. Germline CDR1 MNHEY, CDR2 SMNVEV (reference sequence). The CDR3 totals 15 residues. In DNA, the CDR3 is TGTGCCAGTTCCTGGGGGGATATAGGGAACACTGAAGCTTTCTTT. This codes for CASSWGDIGNTEAFF.

The sample holds a few counts of this clonotype. The rearrangement links TRBV20-1 to TRBJ2-1; 12 bases are a match to TRBD2. The CDR3 has 19 residues. Germline CDR1 DFQATT, CDR2 SNEGSKA (reference sequence). After removal of 2 bases from V and 1 base from J, the junction contained 12 bases not matched to a gene. The CDR3 loop reads CSARPRWLAGGLSYNEQFF. In nucleotides, the CDR3 is TGCAGTGCTAGACCCAGGTGGCTAGCGGGGGGGCTTTCCTACAATGAGCAGTTCTTC.

This clonotype was observed many times. The gene calls are TRBV6-2 or TRBV6-3 and TRBJ2-1; no clear D gene. Germline-derived CDR1 and CDR2 are MNHEY and SVGEGT. Trimming cost V 2 bases and J 12 bases, with 8 bases left between them. This CDR3 spans 11 amino acids. The CDR3 DNA sequence: TGTGCCAGCAGTTACAACTCTGGGCAGTTCTTC. This encodes CASSYNSGQFF.

This clonotype occurred a few times. The rearrangement links TRBV19 to TRBJ1-5, with D possibly TRBD1 on 5 matching bases. Germline lookup yields CDR1 LNHDA and CDR2 SQIVND (reference sequence). The length of the CDR3 is 16 residues. Trimming pared 3 bases from V and 0 bases from J, leaving 12 bases between. The CDR3 nucleotides read TGTGCCAGTAGTATCATCGGGACTCTTAGCAATCAGCCCCAGCATTTT. It yields the protein CASSIIGTLSNQPQHF.

The genes are TRBV7-9 and TRBJ2-5; the D is unclear. Trimming pared 7 bases from V and 1 base from J, leaving 10 bases between. Looked up from germline, CDR1 is SEHNR and CDR2 is FQNEAQ (reference sequence). The CDR3 spans 13 residues. CDR3 residues: CASTMAVQETQYF. CDR3 nucleotides: TGTGCCAGCACCATGGCAGTCCAAGAGACCCAGTACTTC. Full variable domain (outside the CDR3, taken from reference TRBV7-9 and TRBJ2-5): DTGVSQNPRHKITKRGQNVTFRCDPISEHNRLYWYRQTLGQGPEFLTYFQNEAQLEKSRLLSDRFSAERPKGSFSTLEIQRTEQGDSAMYLCASTMAVQETQYFGPGTRLLVL.

The V and J genes are TRBV3-1 and TRBJ2-7; D might be TRBD2 (5 bases). The V end was cut by 0 bases, the J end by 2 bases, with 11 bases between. The CDR3 length is 15 residues. Germline loops: CDR1 LGHDT, CDR2 YNNKEL (reference sequence). CDR3 in amino acids: CASSQDGGGPYEQYF. DNA of the CDR3: TGTGCCAGCAGCCAAGATGGAGGTGGCCCCTACGAGCAGTACTTC.

The V gene is TRBV11-2, the J gene TRBJ2-3; TRBD1 matches at 7 bases. Germline V gives CDR1 SGHAT, CDR2 FQNNGV. After removal of 5 bases from V and 4 bases from J, the junction contained 12 bases not matched to a gene. There are 16 residues in the CDR3. The CDR3 loop reads CASSETGNGFADTQYF. For the CDR3, the DNA is TGTGCCAGCAGCGAGACAGGGAATGGGTTTGCAGATACGCAGTATTTT.

This chain connects TRBV20-1 to TRBJ2-6; 9 positions agree with TRBD1. Germline V gene data show CDR1 as DFQATT and CDR2 as SNEGSKA (reference sequence). The CDR3 consists of 19 residues. V was clipped by 5 bases and J by 3 bases; unmatched bases: 17. The CDR3 loop reads CSAPRLDRGSLGGANVLTF. The CDR3 DNA is TGCAGTGCTCCTAGACTGGACAGGGGCTCCCTGGGTGGGGCCAACGTCCTGACTTTC.

This clonotype was detected only a few times. The rearrangement joins TRBV20-1 to TRBJ2-1; 10 positions agree with TRBD2. Trimming cost V 3 bases and J 7 bases; bases outside gene matches: 9. The CDR3 extends over 15 amino acids. Germline values: CDR1 DFQATT, CDR2 SNEGSKA (reference sequence). The CDR3 region has the DNA TGCAGTGCTAGCACGTTAGCGGGAGGACGTAATGAGCAGTTCTTC. It codes for CSASTLAGGRNEQFF.

This clonotype was seen a few times. The chain uses TRBV6-2 or TRBV6-3 and TRBJ2-1, with unresolved D. Germline CDR1 is MNHEY and CDR2 is SVGEGT. This CDR3 contains 15 residues. V was shortened by 1 base and J by 6 bases, with 13 bases between the two germline ends. The CDR3 loop is CASSYLAWLGNEQFF. The CDR3 nucleotides are TGTGCCAGCAGTTACTTGGCATGGCTCGGCAATGAGCAGTTCTTC.

At least ten counts were recorded for this clonotype. This chain uses TRBV11-3 with TRBJ2-4, with TRBD2 matching 15 bases. Trimming removed 5 bases from V and 5 bases from J; junction bases left unmatched: 4. In germline, CDR1 is SGHNT, CDR2 YENEEA. The CDR3 contains 16 residues. CDR3 sequence (DNA): TGTGCCAGCAGCCCAGGACTAGCGGGAGGGGAAAACATTCAGTACTTC. Translated: CASSPGLAGGENIQYF.

This clonotype has a handful of counts. The V and J genes are TRBV7-6 and TRBJ2-1, with a possible D match to TRBD2 (6 bases). The CDR3 consists of 15 residues. Germline V lookup: CDR1 SGHVS, CDR2 FNYEAQ. V lost 5 bases, J lost 7 bases, and 18 bases lay in between. The CDR3, as DNA: TGTGCCAGCAGCCCCCGGTTCGGGAGTACGAATGAGCAGTTCTTC. This gives the protein CASSPRFGSTNEQFF.

Only a few counts were recorded for this clonotype. In nucleotides, the CDR3 is TGTGCCAGCAGTTTCTACACCCCTAGGATATCCAATCAGCCGAAGCATTTT. Encoded protein: CASSFYTPRISNQPKHF. The chain has TRBV6-2 or TRBV6-3 and TRBJ1-5; D gene unclear. Germline CDR1 reads MNHEY; CDR2 reads SVGEGT. V was cut by 4 bases and J by 14 bases, with 30 bases left in between. This CDR3 is built from 17 residues.

There are many counts of this clonotype. J is TRBJ2-3 and V is TRBV10-3; D is perhaps TRBD2 (6 bases). Trimming cost V 6 bases and J 0 bases, with 19 bases left between them. CDR1 is ENHRY, CDR2 SYGVKD, per germline. The CDR3 consists of 17 residues. CDR3 protein: CAIRRDALAGSTDTQYF. The CDR3 DNA follows: TGTGCCATCAGACGAGACGCACTAGCAGGGAGCACAGATACGCAGTATTTT.

Only a few counts were recorded for this clonotype. The V and J genes are TRBV5-1 and TRBJ1-6; TRBD1 is a possible D gene (6 bases). V lost 7 bases and J lost 8, with 22 bases in between. Germline-derived CDR1 and CDR2 are SGHRS and YFSETQ. The CDR3 is made up of 16 amino acids. The CDR3 nucleotides read TGCGCCAGCGCCCCGACCCCGAACAGGGAGGATTCACCCCTCCACTTT. It specifies CASAPTPNREDSPLHF.